A single sample is the source of the 32 T cell receptor beta chains below, sequenced in a study of T cell responses to AZD1222 COVID-19 vaccine. Clones were read by immunoSEQ multiplex PCR, and TCRdb kept only the in-frame ones, dropping some. The repertoire holds approximately 50,000 clones, 65% to 90% seen once, with 6.9% in the top ten. The sample in question was peripheral blood, obtained 28 days after the second AZD1222 dose. These receptor sequences come from an adult who received the AZD1222 COVID-19 vaccine.

This chain joins TRBV5-1 and TRBJ1-2, with 7 nucleotides matching TRBD1. V lost 5 bases to trimming and J lost 2 bases; unmatched junction nucleotides: 0. The CDR3 contains 12 residues. The germline V gene encodes CDR1 SGHRS and CDR2 YFSETQ. The CDR3 here is CASRQGNYGYTF. Here the CDR3 DNA reads TGCGCCAGCAGACAGGGGAACTATGGCTACACCTTC.

The chain combines TRBV19 with TRBJ2-7; the D gene could be TRBD1 or TRBD2 (7 bases each). Per germline, CDR1 LNHDA and CDR2 SQIVND (reference sequence). The CDR3 loop spans 15 amino acids. V was clipped by 6 bases and J by 3 bases, with 18 bases between them. The CDR3 nucleotides are TGTGCCAGTAGGCCAGGGGGGGGCCCCCTCTACGAGCAGTACTTC. Protein product: CASRPGGGPLYEQYF.

The chain couples TRBV4-3 to TRBJ2-5, with a tentative D call TRBD2 (5 bases). Germline loops: CDR1 LGHNA, CDR2 YSLEER. This CDR3 spans 15 amino acids. Between the trimmed V and J ends, which lost 0 bases and 6 bases, there was a span of 14 bases. CDR3 amino acids: CASSQDISSRQTQYF. CDR3 coding DNA: TGCGCCAGCAGCCAAGATATTTCTAGCAGACAGACCCAGTACTTC.

The V and J genes are TRBV9 and TRBJ1-2; D remains ambiguous. Germline CDR1 SGDLS, CDR2 YYNGEE. Trimming removed 4 bases from V and 8 bases from J, with 21 bases in between. The CDR3 has 15 amino acids. In DNA, the CDR3 is TGTGCCAGCAGCTCCACCACATCTCACAGCGGCGGCTACACCTTC. Translating it yields CASSSTTSHSGGYTF.

The chain links TRBV2 to TRBJ2-2; TRBD1 or TRBD2 may be the D gene (6 bases each). The CDR3 length is 15 residues. Germline-derived CDR1 and CDR2 are SNHLY and FYNNEI. The V end was cut by 8 bases, the J end by 5 bases, with 18 bases between. The CDR3, as DNA: TGTGCCAGCTCTGAGGACGGGGGCAAGACCGGGGAGCTGTTTTTT. It yields the protein CASSEDGGKTGELFF.

This clone has only one observation. This chain uses TRBV4-3 with TRBJ1-4, with D possibly being TRBD1 (6 bases). The CDR3 extends over 16 amino acids. The V and J ends lost 1 base and 4 bases respectively, with 13 bases between them. CDR1 and CDR2 from the germline V gene are LGHNA and YSLEER. CDR3 in amino acids: CASSQAGAGGNEKLFF. In DNA form, the CDR3 reads TGCGCCAGCAGCCAAGCAGGGGCTGGCGGTAATGAAAAACTGTTTTTT.

This chain links TRBV4-2 with TRBJ2-3; possible D gene TRBD1, 6 bases. Trimming stripped 4 bases from V and 0 bases from J, with 14 bases between. The CDR3 extends over 16 amino acids. Germline-derived CDR1 and CDR2 are LGHNA and YNFKEQ. For the CDR3, the DNA is TGTGCCAGCAGCCGCCTCGGGACACCAAGCACAGATACGCAGTATTTT. Protein: CASSRLGTPSTDTQYF.

J is TRBJ2-7 and V is TRBV12-3 or TRBV12-4; D ambiguous. This CDR3 is 11 amino acids long. V lost 2 bases to trimming and J lost 3 bases, with 2 bases between them. CDR3 in amino acids: CASSLNYEQYF. CDR3 nucleotide sequence: TGTGCCAGCAGTTTAAACTACGAGCAGTACTTC.

The chain couples TRBV5-1 to TRBJ1-5; TRBD1 might be the D (5 bases). This CDR3 comprises 16 residues. The ends were cut back, 2 bases at V and 0 bases at J, with 12 bases in the middle. CDR1 and CDR2 from the germline V gene are SGHRS and YFSETQ. As DNA, the CDR3 is TGCGCCAGCAGCTTAGGAGGCGGGGGTAGCAATCAGCCCCAGCATTTT. Translated, it gives CASSLGGGGSNQPQHF.

The V and J genes are TRBV3-1 (or the pseudogene TRBV3-2) and TRBJ2-1; TRBD1 aligns across 8 bases. The germline V gene has CDR1 LGHDT and CDR2 YNNKEL (reference sequence). The CDR3 totals 12 residues. With V trimmed by 4 bases and J by 15 bases, 8 bases remained unmatched. This CDR3 is CASSLARTGPFF. In DNA, the CDR3 is TGTGCCAGCAGCCTAGCCCGGACAGGGCCGTTCTTC.

The rearrangement links TRBV3-1 (or the pseudogene TRBV3-2) to TRBJ1-6; no reliable D call. The ends were cut back, 1 base at V and 8 bases at J, with 18 bases in the middle. The V gene's germline CDR1 is LGHDT and CDR2 YNNKEL (reference sequence). The CDR3 sequence is 17 residues long. CDR3 nucleotide sequence: TGTGCCAGCAGCCAAGGCGCGGTCAGGAAAAGGGATTCACCCCTCCACTTT. This codes for CASSQGAVRKRDSPLHF.

This clone occurred a few times. The chain joins TRBV6-5 to TRBJ2-1; TRBD2 matches 8 bases. There are 14 residues in the CDR3. V lost 10 bases and J lost 5; bases outside the gene matches: 10. The germline gives CDR1 MNHEY, CDR2 SVGAGI. The CDR3 DNA follows: TGTGCCACGCACGGGGGAGCGGGGGACAATGAGCAGTTCTTC. Its protein product is CATHGGAGDNEQFF.

The rearrangement links TRBV5-1 to TRBJ2-3; a weak D match, TRBD2 (5 bases). CDR1 is SGHRS, CDR2 YFSETQ, per germline. V was pared by 5 bases and J by 4 bases, with 14 bases between. The CDR3 has 14 amino acids. This CDR3 reads CASSLLGGPDTQYF. The CDR3 DNA is TGCGCCAGCAGTCTCCTCGGCGGGCCAGATACGCAGTATTTT.

CDR3 in amino acids: CASSQDWTRNYEQYF. The CDR3 bases are TGTGCCAGCAGCCAAGATTGGACTAGGAACTACGAGCAGTACTTC. The rearrangement uses TRBV14 and TRBJ2-7; 7 nucleotides line up with TRBD2. The CDR3 consists of 15 residues. CDR1 and CDR2 (germline): SGHDN, FVKESK. Germline trimming cut 0 bases from V and 3 bases from J; bases unmatched to any gene: 5.

This chain uses TRBV28 with TRBJ2-7; TRBD2 might be the D (5 bases). The length of the CDR3 is 14 residues. The germline V gene encodes CDR1 MDHEN and CDR2 SYDVKM. The V gene lost 7 bases and the J gene lost 2 bases, with 15 bases spanning the gap. DNA for the CDR3: TGTGCCAGCAATCCAGGTGGGAGACCCTACGAGCAGTACTTC. It encodes CASNPGGRPYEQYF.

This clone came up a few times. The rearrangement uses TRBV28 and TRBJ2-1, with D perhaps matching TRBD2 (6 bases). This CDR3 is built from 16 residues. Trimming stripped 6 bases from V and 0 bases from J, with 15 bases between. The germline CDR1 and CDR2 sequences are MDHEN and SYDVKM. The CDR3 region has the DNA TGTGCCAGCAGGGGGAGCGGGCACTACTCCTACAATGAGCAGTTCTTC. This translates into CASRGSGHYSYNEQFF.

The V and J genes are TRBV7-9 and TRBJ1-3, with D maybe TRBD1 (6 bases). Germline CDR1 SEHNR, CDR2 FQNEAQ (reference sequence). The CDR3 length is 14 residues. Deletions cut 2 bases from V and 2 bases from J, with 7 bases between. CDR3 protein: CASSLSGAGNTIYF. CDR3 nucleotides: TGTGCCAGCAGCTTATCAGGGGCTGGAAACACCATATATTTT.

This chain connects TRBV6-2 or TRBV6-3 to TRBJ2-1; a weak D match, TRBD2 (6 bases). V lost 5 bases to trimming and J lost 2 bases, with 10 bases between them. The CDR3 is 14 amino acids. Germline loops: CDR1 MNHEY, CDR2 SVGEGT. The CDR3 loop is CASSPLAPYNEQFF. DNA for the CDR3: TGTGCCAGCAGTCCACTAGCCCCCTACAATGAGCAGTTCTTC.

The chain carries TRBV19 and TRBJ1-2, with 10 bases that match TRBD1. Per the germline V gene, CDR1 is LNHDA and CDR2 is SQIVND (reference sequence). The CDR3 has 14 residues. The J segment lost 3 bases and the V segment lost 4 bases, leaving 2 bases of the junction unmatched. The CDR3 DNA is TGTGCCAGTAGTAGACAGGGGGCTGACTATGGCTACACCTTC. Amino acids: CASSRQGADYGYTF.

The chain combines TRBV5-1 with TRBJ2-3; 11 bases fit TRBD2. The CDR3 consists of 17 residues. Germline V lookup: CDR1 SGHRS, CDR2 YFSETQ. The junction had 12 bases not matched to a gene; V was cut back by 4 bases and J by 5 bases. CDR3 sequence: CASSILRLAGIGDTQYF. The DNA for the CDR3 is TGCGCCAGCAGCATACTAAGACTAGCGGGAATTGGAGATACGCAGTATTTT.

The chain employs TRBV28 and TRBJ1-6; D remains unclear. The V and J ends lost 4 bases and 8 bases respectively, with 12 bases between them. The CDR3 contains 14 residues. Germline V gives CDR1 MDHEN, CDR2 SYDVKM. The CDR3 sequence: CASSSQSFHSPLHF. The CDR3 DNA is TGTGCCAGCAGTTCACAATCCTTCCATTCACCCCTCCACTTT.

The CDR3, as DNA: TGTGCCAGCAGCCAAGTTGTGCTAGGGTGGCAAGAGACCCAGTACTTC. It encodes CASSQVVLGWQETQYF. This chain joins TRBV14 and TRBJ2-5; no firm D call. The CDR3 has 16 residues. The germline V and J ends were trimmed by 1 base and 2 bases, with 14 bases remaining between them. CDR1 is SGHDN and CDR2 is FVKESK in the germline V gene.

The chain carries TRBV28 and TRBJ2-3, with D perhaps matching TRBD1 (5 bases). The germline gives CDR1 MDHEN, CDR2 SYDVKM. The CDR3 runs to 14 residues. V lost 3 bases and J 3 bases, leaving 10 bases between the germline ends. CDR3 DNA: TGTGCCAGCAGTTTGTTAGGGGTGACAGATACGCAGTATTTT. Amino acid sequence: CASSLLGVTDTQYF.

CDR3 amino acids: CASSLAQNVIYGYTF. In DNA form, the CDR3 reads TGTGCCAGCAGCTTAGCACAGAACGTGATCTATGGCTACACCTTC. The genes are TRBV7-9 and TRBJ1-2; no clear D. The germline V and J ends were trimmed by 0 bases and 4 bases, with 12 bases remaining between them. This CDR3 has 15 residues. The germline gives CDR1 SEHNR, CDR2 FQNEAQ (reference sequence).

The V call is TRBV9, the J call TRBJ2-3; the match to TRBD1 covers 7 bases. The CDR3 runs 14 residues. The V gene end was trimmed by 5 bases and the J gene end by 2 bases; junction bases not matched to a gene: 5. The germline CDR1 and CDR2 sequences are SGDLS and YYNGEE. CDR3 residues: CASRRQGHTDTQYF. The DNA of the CDR3 is TGTGCCAGCAGAAGACAGGGCCACACAGATACGCAGTATTTT.

The chain has TRBV28 and TRBJ1-4; D gene ambiguous. V was shortened by 11 bases and J by 4 bases, with 8 bases between the two germline ends. This CDR3 region has 11 residues. Germline loops: CDR1 MDHEN, CDR2 SYDVKM. The CDR3, as DNA: TGTGCCTCCGAAGATAATGAAAAACTGTTTTTT. It encodes CASEDNEKLFF.

J is TRBJ1-3 and V is TRBV5-1; D unresolved. The germline gives CDR1 SGHRS, CDR2 YFSETQ. The CDR3 has 13 residues. V was trimmed by 4 bases and J by 4 bases, leaving 9 bases between them. For the CDR3, the DNA is TGCGCCAGCAGCGACACCACCGGAAACACCATATATTTT. This sequence encodes CASSDTTGNTIYF.

The chain has TRBV19 and TRBJ1-4; D is unresolved. This CDR3 region has 14 residues. Germline V gene sequence: CDR1 LNHDA, CDR2 SQIVND (reference sequence). V lost 1 base and J lost 8, with 11 bases in between. The CDR3 is CASSIGSSGEKLFF. DNA for the CDR3: TGTGCCAGTAGTATAGGCAGTTCGGGCGAAAAACTGTTTTTT. Looking up the rest from reference TRBV19 and TRBJ1-4 gives the full variable domain: DGGITQSPKYLFRKEGQNVTLSCEQNLNHDAMYWYRQDPGQGLRLIYYSQIVNDFQKGDIAEGYSVSREKKESFPLTVTSAQKNPTAFYLCASSIGSSGEKLFFGSGTQLSVL.

The chain links TRBV5-1 to TRBJ1-2; D unclear. V gave up 0 bases and J gave up 7 bases, with 13 bases separating them. This CDR3 has 14 residues. CDR1 SGHRS and CDR2 YFSETQ come from the germline V gene. The CDR3 DNA reads as TGCGCCAGCAGCTTGGCCATGGGGTTGTCTGGCTACACCTTC. It translates to CASSLAMGLSGYTF.

This chain joins TRBV2 and TRBJ1-4, with 8 bases identical to TRBD1. The V gene end was trimmed by 7 bases and the J gene end by 7 bases; junction bases not matched to a gene: 5. Per the germline V gene, CDR1 is SNHLY and CDR2 is FYNNEI. The CDR3 contains 13 residues. CDR3 in amino acids: CASNDRGSEKLFF. The CDR3 DNA follows: TGTGCCAGCAACGACAGGGGAAGTGAAAAACTGTTTTTT.

The rearrangement joins TRBV11-1 to TRBJ2-7; 9 bases are a match to TRBD1. The CDR3 has 15 residues. Germline V gene lookup returns CDR1 SGHAT and CDR2 FQDESV (reference sequence). With 5 bases clipped from V and 0 bases from J, the junction kept 5 bases outside the gene matches. CDR3 DNA sequence: TGTGCCAGCAGCGGGGACAGGGACCCCTCCTACGAGCAGTACTTC. Amino acid sequence: CASSGDRDPSYEQYF.

This clone was counted a single time. This chain joins TRBV7-9 and TRBJ1-1; 9 bases fit TRBD1. The CDR3 extends over 17 amino acids. V lost 8 bases to trimming and J lost 3 bases; unmatched junction nucleotides: 16. Germline CDR1 is SEHNR and CDR2 is FQNEAQ (reference sequence). The CDR3 loop reads CASSDSQRTGDYTEAFF. In nucleotides, the CDR3 is TGTGCCAGCTCGGATTCTCAGAGGACAGGGGATTACACTGAAGCTTTCTTT.